The clone carrying this T cell receptor (beta chain) showed up many times. V lost 3 bases, J lost 5 bases, and 5 bases stayed unmatched. The CDR3 runs to 15 residues. CDR1 and CDR2 (germline): SGHRS, YFSETQ. These data are taken from a study of human T cells and chemical hapten exposure. As to time point: patch test 2, 6 weeks after DPC sensitization. Treatment in this sample: therapeutic diphenylcyclopropenone sensitization with weekly scalp DPC. Each CDR3 protein gets one entry after TCRdb re-called the RACE reads with MiXCR. The table shows about 82,000 distinct CDR3 sequences, with approximately 6.6% occurring only once.

The chain combines TRBV5-1 with TRBJ1-1, with TRBD1 identical over 12 bases. The source of this sequence is a woman in her 30s with alopecia areata. Some clones in this sample may be carry-over from other donors' samples. The specimen comprised whole blood, sampled in connection with sensitization to the hapten diphenylcyclopropenone (DPC). CDR3 sequence: CASSWGQGAQTEAFF. CDR3 nucleotide sequence: TGCGCCAGCAGCTGGGGACAGGGGGCACAAACTGAAGCTTTCTTT.